The T cell receptor (beta chain) under discussion was sequenced for a study of blood T cells in healthy people across ages. A second 7 to 11 cycle PCR used barcoded and J-beta primers. TCRdb redid the calling of the 5' RACE reads with MiXCR, one entry per CDR3 protein. The sample carries 800,000 to 1,000,000 distinct CDR3 sequences, around 48% recorded once. This clonotype was seen more than once but under ten times. Trimming removed 2 bases at V and 6 bases at J, with 8 bases between. The germline CDR1 and CDR2 sequences are SGHTA and FQGNSA. The CDR3 totals 14 residues. The rearrangement uses TRBV7-2 and TRBJ1-6; tentative D call: TRBD1 (5 bases). This clonotype was sampled from a young man in good health. Sample: blood. The CDR3 DNA reads TGTGCCAGCAGCTTACAGGGCGCTAATTCACCCCTCCACTTT. Residues: CASSLQGANSPLHF.